The sequence of this TCR beta chain was determined in a study of post-analysis software for immune sequencing data. Study-wide findings and caveats: Among multiple sclerosis patients, normalized Chao1 diversity was significantly below that of controls. Four or five TRBV segments were more frequent in patients than controls; TRBV5-6, TRBV5-1 and TRBV20-1 belonged to this group.

The CDR3 covers 14 residues. V shed 3 bases and J shed 6 bases, with 14 bases lying between them. Germline CDR1 KGHSH, CDR2 LQKENI. Incorporated into the TCR beta cDNA libraries were unique molecular identifiers, which served to reduce PCR and sequencing biases. When about 1 to 11 million T cells were used, they gave about 550,000 cDNA molecules. Each CDR3 protein gets one entry after TCRdb re-called the PCR reads with MiXCR. This table holds roughly 600,000 distinct CDR3 sequences, about 44% found once. About this clonotype itself: The antigen is undetermined.

The chain links TRBV18 to TRBJ1-2; D is possibly TRBD1 (5 bases). The sample taken for sequencing was blood. The clonotype was recovered from a girl between 5 and 17 years old with multiple sclerosis. CDR3 DNA: TGTGCCAGCTCACCCGGGGGGGTCCCGGATGGCTACACCTTC. As protein: CASSPGGVPDGYTF.